The rows below give T cell receptor beta chains drawn from one sample of a study of shared clonotypes between healthy human individuals. Repertoires were generated with immunoSEQ multiplex PCR, while TCRdb's copy carries only in-frame clones and drops some. Of around 2.5 million clones listed, 93% are singletons. Sequenced sample: naive CD4+ T cells from PBMCs. These receptors were collected from a man aged 18 to 30 in good health. Some clones in this sample may be carry-over from other donors' samples. Both conserved end residues are part of each CDR3. D genes are given only for firm matches. Clone size, where shown, is once, few, many, or a class for clones that have expanded.

length	D	V	size	J	CDR3	DNA
17	-	TRBV28	-	TRBJ1-4	CASSSIKDGATNEKLFF	TGTGCCAGCAGTTCCATCAAAGACGGGGCAACTAATGAAAAACTGTTTTTT
13	-	TRBV27	-	TRBJ1-5	CASSKDRNQPQHF	TGTGCCAGCAGTAAGGACAGAAATCAGCCCCAGCATTTT
14	TRBD1	TRBV2	-	TRBJ1-3	CASQTGDSGNTIYF	TGTGCCAGCCAGACAGGGGACAGTGGAAACACCATATATTTT
14	-	TRBV5-1	-	TRBJ2-2	CASSQATNTGELFF	TGCGCCAGCAGCCAGGCCACGAACACCGGGGAGCTGTTTTTT
14	-	TRBV5-1	-	TRBJ1-1	CASSSDRRNTEAFF	TGCGCCAGCAGCTCAGACAGGCGGAACACTGAAGCTTTCTTT
16	-	TRBV6-6	-	TRBJ1-1	CASRNAAAGGHTEAFF	TGTGCCAGCAGAAACGCAGCGGCGGGTGGCCACACTGAAGCTTTCTTT
14	-	TRBV27	-	TRBJ1-5	CASSLSNRGGPQHF	TGTGCCAGCAGTTTAAGTAACCGCGGGGGGCCCCAGCATTTT
17	TRBD1	TRBV5-1	-	TRBJ2-3	CASSKEGTGGIVDTQYF	TGCGCCAGCAGCAAGGAAGGGACAGGGGGCATCGTGGATACGCAGTATTTT
15	TRBD1	TRBV28	once	TRBJ2-7	CASFGRGTGVYEQYF	TGTGCCAGCTTTGGGAGGGGGACAGGGGTCTACGAGCAGTACTTC
18	TRBD2	TRBV19	-	TRBJ2-2	CASSPTGTSGKISGELFF	TGTGCCAGTTCGCCAACGGGGACTAGCGGGAAGATCTCCGGGGAGCTGTTTTTT
15	-	TRBV30	-	TRBJ2-3	CAWSPPQGLTDTQYF	TGTGCCTGGAGCCCCCCGCAGGGACTCACAGATACGCAGTATTTT
16	-	TRBV6-1	-	TRBJ2-6	CASSEQAYSGANVLTF	TGTGCCAGCAGTGAGCAGGCTTACTCTGGGGCCAACGTCCTGACTTTC
15	-	TRBV28	-	TRBJ1-4	CASSTDRGASEKLFF	TGTGCCAGCAGTACCGATAGGGGCGCCAGTGAAAAACTGTTTTTT
14	-	TRBV28	-	TRBJ2-7	CASSFGGIPYEQYF	TGTGCCAGCAGTTTTGGGGGGATACCCTACGAGCAGTACTTC
12	-	TRBV28	-	TRBJ1-4	CASRTVNEKLFF	TGTGCCAGCAGGACAGTCAATGAAAAACTGTTTTTT
13	-	TRBV11-2	-	TRBJ1-2	CASSPGGAYGYTF	TGTGCCAGCAGCCCGGGGGGGGCCTATGGCTACACCTTC
21	-	TRBV27	-	TRBJ1-2	CASTVGGRAESGLKVNYGYTF	TGTGCCAGCACCGTGGGGGGGCGCGCGGAGTCCGGCTTAAAGGTTAACTATGGCTACACCTTC
13	-	TRBV6-5	once	TRBJ2-3	CASLDGARDTQYF	TGTGCCAGCCTTGATGGGGCGCGGGATACGCAGTATTTT
15	-	TRBV6-5	-	TRBJ2-5	CASSYSKLPAETQYF	TGTGCCAGCAGTTACTCGAAACTCCCCGCGGAGACCCAGTACTTC
13	-	TRBV6-4	once	TRBJ2-4	CASHGVAKNIQYF	TGTGCCAGTCATGGGGTAGCCAAAAACATTCAGTACTTC
15	TRBD1	TRBV6-6	-	TRBJ1-1	CASSSRQGMNTEAFF	TGTGCCAGCAGTTCCCGACAGGGGATGAACACTGAAGCTTTCTTT
15	-	TRBV7-3	-	TRBJ2-1	CASSLNRGPGLEQFF	TGTGCCAGCAGCTTAAATCGCGGGCCCGGGCTGGAGCAGTTCTTC